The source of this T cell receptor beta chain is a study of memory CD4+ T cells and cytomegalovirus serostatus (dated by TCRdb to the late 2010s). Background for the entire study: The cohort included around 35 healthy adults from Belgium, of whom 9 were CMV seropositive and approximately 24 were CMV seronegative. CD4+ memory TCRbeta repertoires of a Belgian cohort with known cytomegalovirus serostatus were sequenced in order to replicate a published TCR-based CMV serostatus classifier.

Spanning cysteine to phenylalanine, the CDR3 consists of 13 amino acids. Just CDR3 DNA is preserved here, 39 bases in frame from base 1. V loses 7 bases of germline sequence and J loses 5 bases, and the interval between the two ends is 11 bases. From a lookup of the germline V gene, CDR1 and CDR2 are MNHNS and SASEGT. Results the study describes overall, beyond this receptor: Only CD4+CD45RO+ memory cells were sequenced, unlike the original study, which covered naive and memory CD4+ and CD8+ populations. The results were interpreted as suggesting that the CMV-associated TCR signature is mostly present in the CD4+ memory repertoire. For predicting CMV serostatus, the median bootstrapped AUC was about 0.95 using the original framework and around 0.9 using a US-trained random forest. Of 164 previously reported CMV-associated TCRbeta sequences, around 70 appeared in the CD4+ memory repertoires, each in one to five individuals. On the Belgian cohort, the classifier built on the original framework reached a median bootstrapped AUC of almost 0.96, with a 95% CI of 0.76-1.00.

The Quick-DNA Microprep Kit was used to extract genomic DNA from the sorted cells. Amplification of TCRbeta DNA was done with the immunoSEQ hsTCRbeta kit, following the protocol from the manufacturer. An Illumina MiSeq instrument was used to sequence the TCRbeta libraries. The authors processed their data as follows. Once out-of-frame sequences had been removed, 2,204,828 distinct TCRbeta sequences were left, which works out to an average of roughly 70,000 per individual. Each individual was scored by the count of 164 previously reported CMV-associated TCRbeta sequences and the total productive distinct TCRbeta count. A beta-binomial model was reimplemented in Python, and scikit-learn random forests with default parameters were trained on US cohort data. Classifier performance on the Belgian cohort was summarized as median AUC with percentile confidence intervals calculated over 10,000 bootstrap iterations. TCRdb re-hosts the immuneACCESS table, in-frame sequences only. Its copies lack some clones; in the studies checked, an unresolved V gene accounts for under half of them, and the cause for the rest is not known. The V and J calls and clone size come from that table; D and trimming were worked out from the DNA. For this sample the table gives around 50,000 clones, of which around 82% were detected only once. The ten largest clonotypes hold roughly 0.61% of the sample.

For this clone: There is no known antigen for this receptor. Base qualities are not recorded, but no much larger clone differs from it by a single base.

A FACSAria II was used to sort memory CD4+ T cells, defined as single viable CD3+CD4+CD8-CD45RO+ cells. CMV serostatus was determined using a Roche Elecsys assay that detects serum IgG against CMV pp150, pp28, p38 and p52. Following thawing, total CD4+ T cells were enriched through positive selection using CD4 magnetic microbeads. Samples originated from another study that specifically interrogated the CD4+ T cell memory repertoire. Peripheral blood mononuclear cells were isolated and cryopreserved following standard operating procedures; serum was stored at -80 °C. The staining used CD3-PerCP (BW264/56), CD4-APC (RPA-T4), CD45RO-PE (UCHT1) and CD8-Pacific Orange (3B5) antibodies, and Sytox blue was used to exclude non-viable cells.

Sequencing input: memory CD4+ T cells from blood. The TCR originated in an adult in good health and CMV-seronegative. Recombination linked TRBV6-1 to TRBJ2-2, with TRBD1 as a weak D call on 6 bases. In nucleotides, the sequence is TGTGCCAGCATTCACAGGGATACCGGGGAGCTGTTTTTT. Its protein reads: CASIHRDTGELFF.